This TCR beta chain was captured in a study of T-cell reconstitution after alpha-beta-depleted transplantation in children. As regards this clonotype: The antigen remains undetermined.

The TCRbeta library was prepared with unique molecular identifiers. TCRdb used MiXCR to reprocess the PCR reads, holding one entry per CDR3 protein. This table holds just under 150,000 distinct CDR3 sequences, around 9% found once. Study-level results: Several hundred expanded graft clones reportedly were the source of alpha-beta T cells about two months after transplant. Surviving recipient T cells and thymic progenitors underlay high day-60 TCRbeta diversity in some patients. T-cell counts and diversity at one year post-transplant came mainly from newly produced T cells.

Germline V gene sequence: CDR1 DFQATT, CDR2 SNEGSKA (reference sequence). J was trimmed by 2 bases and V by 6 bases; bases with no gene match: 20. The CDR3 is made up of 19 amino acids. The rearrangement joins TRBV20-1 to TRBJ2-3; TRBD2 agrees at 10 bases. This TCR came from a female patient aged 2-9 years who had a stem cell transplant for congenital amegakaryocytic thrombocytopenia, so the T cells may come from the graft donor. This specimen was PBMCs, mostly from graft donor cells, taken 180 days after TCRalphabeta/CD19-depleted stem cell transplant. CDR3 DNA: TGCAGTGCCGCCATGGGAGAACTAGCGGGGACTAACCCCACAGATACGCAGTATTTT. It encodes CSAAMGELAGTNPTDTQYF.